The rows below give T cell receptor beta chains drawn from one sample of a study of T cell responses to AZD1222 COVID-19 vaccine. Profiled with immunoSEQ multiplex PCR; TCRdb holds only in-frame clones, not every one. This sample has approximately 120,000 clones, with about 90% found just once. Specimen: peripheral blood, collected on day 0 of AZD1222 vaccination. These receptors were taken from an adult in good health. The CDR3 runs from the conserved cysteine through the conserved F or W. The D gene is left open where the match is weak. Size tells how often a clone was seen (once, few, many) or the class of an expanded clone, and some rows leave it out.

TRBJ1-5 | TRBV9 | NA | NA | TGTGCCAGCAGCGCGACAGGATATGACAATCAGCCCCAGCATTTT | CASSATGYDNQPQHF
TRBJ1-5 | TRBV19 | NA | TRBD1 | TGTGCCTCTGAGGCCCGAGACAGGGGAGGGAGCAATCAGCCCCAGCATTTT | CASEARDRGGSNQPQHF
TRBJ1-1 | TRBV27 | once | NA | TGTGCCAGCAGTTTATTTTACCGGGACACCGAAGCTTTCTTT | CASSLFYRDTEAFF
TRBJ1-2 | TRBV29-1 | NA | NA | TGCAGCGTTGAAGTCCCTACCAACTATGGCTACACCTTC | CSVEVPTNYGYTF
TRBJ1-4 | TRBV7-2 | NA | NA | TGTGCCAGCAGCTTAAGTGCCAGCTCAACTAATGAAAAACTGTTTTTT | CASSLSASSTNEKLFF
TRBJ2-3 | TRBV4-2 | NA | TRBD2 | TGTGCCAGCAGCCAAGGGCTAGCGGGGGGGCTAAGTACGCAGTATTTT | CASSQGLAGGLSTQYF
TRBJ2-1 | TRBV7-7 | few | TRBD2 | TGTGCCAGCAGCGCAGGACTAGCGGCCCGAGATGAGCAGTTCTTC | CASSAGLAARDEQFF
TRBJ1-6 | TRBV7-2 | NA | NA | TGTGCCAGCAGCCCCCAGGGGCAGGGGAGTCCACCCCTCCACTTT | CASSPQGQGSPPLHF
TRBJ2-7 | TRBV3-1/TRBV3-2 | NA | NA | TGTGCCAGCAGCTATCCCTACGAGCAGTACTTC | CASSYPYEQYF
TRBJ2-2 | TRBV24-1 | few | NA | TGTGCCACCAGTGACCCGGCAGTCCCCGGGGAGCTGTTTTTT | CATSDPAVPGELFF
TRBJ2-5 | TRBV7-9 | NA | NA | TGTGCCAGCAGCTTAGCGGGTGCGGAGACCCAGTACTTC | CASSLAGAETQYF
TRBJ2-7 | TRBV5-1 | NA | NA | TGCGCCAGCAGCCCCCGTGGCGGGAAGAGTCCGAGACCCTACGAGCAGTACTTC | CASSPRGGKSPRPYEQYF
TRBJ1-5 | TRBV6-2/TRBV6-3 | NA | NA | TGTGCCAGCAGTTACTCGGGCAGCGATAATCAGCCCCAGCATTTT | CASSYSGSDNQPQHF
TRBJ2-1 | TRBV19 | NA | NA | TGTGCCAGTAGTATAGATGGCAATGAGCAGTTCTTC | CASSIDGNEQFF
TRBJ2-3 | TRBV14 | NA | TRBD2 | TGTGCCAGCAGCCCCGGGACTAGCGGGGGAGATACGCAGTATTTT | CASSPGTSGGDTQYF
TRBJ1-4 | TRBV4-2 | NA | NA | TGTGCCAGCAGCCCGGCGGGCCGCTCTTCGGGAGAAAAACTGTTTTTT | CASSPAGRSSGEKLFF
TRBJ1-2 | TRBV9 | NA | NA | TGTGCCAGCAGCCCCCAGGTTAACATGGATGGCTACACCTTC | CASSPQVNMDGYTF
TRBJ2-3 | TRBV30 | NA | TRBD2 | TGTGCCTGGAGGGGAGCGGGAGCCCCAGATACGCAGTATTTT | CAWRGAGAPDTQYF
TRBJ2-7 | TRBV3-1/TRBV3-2 | once | NA | TGTGCCAGCAGCCTCGGACAGTCGCACTACTACGAGCAGTACTTC | CASSLGQSHYYEQYF
TRBJ1-5 | TRBV19 | NA | NA | TGTGCCAGTAGTATAGGGGGAATGCCCCAGCATTTT | CASSIGGMPQHF
TRBJ1-2 | TRBV2 | NA | NA | TGTGCCAGCAGTGAAGCGGGGTGGGGGGAAGGCTACACCTTC | CASSEAGWGEGYTF
TRBJ2-7 | TRBV5-1 | NA | TRBD1 | TGCGCCAGCAGCTTGGAAGGGGGCGTCTACGAGCAGTACTTC | CASSLEGGVYEQYF
TRBJ1-3 | TRBV11-2 | NA | NA | TGTGCCAGCAGCTTAGATCGGGCCGATCGGGCCATATATTTT | CASSLDRADRAIYF
TRBJ1-2 | TRBV27 | NA | NA | TGTGCCAGCAGTAGCGGCTATGGCTACACCTTC | CASSSGYGYTF
TRBJ2-7 | TRBV5-4 | NA | TRBD1 | TGTGCCAGCAGGGTGACAGGGGGCGGGAACGAGCAGTACTTC | CASRVTGGGNEQYF
TRBJ1-6 | TRBV10-3 | NA | TRBD1 | TGTGCCATCGGACCCCGAGGGGGCGAGGATTCACCCCTCCACTTT | CAIGPRGGEDSPLHF
TRBJ2-7 | TRBV19 | NA | NA | TGTGCCAGTAGTATCGGTCCAGGGATGGACGAGCAGTACTTC | CASSIGPGMDEQYF
TRBJ1-5 | TRBV5-1 | NA | NA | TGCGCCAGCAGCGCGACAGGCGGGGATCAGCCCCAGCATTTT | CASSATGGDQPQHF
TRBJ2-1 | TRBV30 | NA | NA | TGTGCCTGGACACTAGTAAATGAGCAGTTCTTC | CAWTLVNEQFF
TRBJ2-5 | TRBV5-4 | NA | NA | TGTGCCAGCACAACCTTTAGGGGGGCCCAAGAGACCCAGTACTTC | CASTTFRGAQETQYF
TRBJ1-1 | TRBV10-3 | NA | NA | TGTGCCATCAGTGAACAGGCTCGGACTGAAGCTTTCTTT | CAISEQARTEAFF
TRBJ2-3 | TRBV7-2 | NA | TRBD2 | TGTGCCAGCAGCTTTCCCTCTAGCGGGACAGATACGCAGTATTTT | CASSFPSSGTDTQYF
TRBJ1-4 | TRBV11-2 | NA | NA | TGTGCCAGCAGCTTAGCGGGCCAGGGGTTCCGGGAAAAACTGTTTTTT | CASSLAGQGFREKLFF
TRBJ1-5 | TRBV7-2 | once | NA | TGTGCCAGCAGCCCTGACAGATATCAGCCCCAGCATTTT | CASSPDRYQPQHF
TRBJ1-6 | TRBV19 | NA | TRBD1 | TGTGCCAGTATCGAAGGGGACAGGGGCAATAATTCACCCCTCCACTTT | CASIEGDRGNNSPLHF
TRBJ1-1 | TRBV2 | NA | TRBD1 | TGTGCCAGCACCGGGACAGGGGGCGCCTGGAACACTGAAGCTTTCTTT | CASTGTGGAWNTEAFF
TRBJ1-1 | TRBV19 | NA | NA | TGTGCCAGTAGTCCCCAGGGAGCAAACACTGAAGCTTTCTTT | CASSPQGANTEAFF
TRBJ2-1 | TRBV7-2 | NA | NA | TGTGCCAGCCCACCCTACAATGAGCAGTTCTTC | CASPPYNEQFF
TRBJ2-1 | TRBV9 | NA | NA | TGTGCCAGCAGCCCCCGGAGCTCCTACAATGAGCAGTTCTTC | CASSPRSSYNEQFF
TRBJ1-1 | TRBV2 | NA | TRBD1 | TGTGCCACCAACCGGGGACAGTGGGGCACTGAAGCTTTCTTT | CATNRGQWGTEAFF
TRBJ1-1 | TRBV5-1 | NA | NA | TGCGCCAGCAGCTTGGGGGGGTCTTACATTCTAGGCACTGAAGCTTTCTTT | CASSLGGSYILGTEAFF
TRBJ2-2 | TRBV20-1 | NA | NA | TGCAGTGCTAGTGGACGGAACACCGGGGAGCTGTTTTTT | CSASGRNTGELFF
TRBJ2-1 | TRBV12-2 | NA | NA | TGTGCAAGTCGCTTACGGTTAGCGGGAGGGCCCTTGAATGAGCAGTTCTTC | CASRLRLAGGPLNEQFF
TRBJ1-1 | TRBV6-1 | NA | NA | TGTGCCAGTAGTGACGGCCCTGAAGCTTTCTTT | CASSDGPEAFF
TRBJ1-1 | TRBV18 | NA | NA | TGTGCCAGCTCACAAGGCCCCGAGGGCACTGAAGCTTTCTTT | CASSQGPEGTEAFF